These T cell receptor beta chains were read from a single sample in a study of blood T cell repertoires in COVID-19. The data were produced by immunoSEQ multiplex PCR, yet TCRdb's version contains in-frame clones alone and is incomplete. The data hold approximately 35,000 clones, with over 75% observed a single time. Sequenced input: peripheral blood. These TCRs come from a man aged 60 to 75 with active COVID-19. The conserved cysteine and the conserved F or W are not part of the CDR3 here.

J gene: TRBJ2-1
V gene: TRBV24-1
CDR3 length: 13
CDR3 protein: ATSDPSGSGNEQF

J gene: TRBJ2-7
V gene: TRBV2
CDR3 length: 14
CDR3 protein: ASTPREGARAREQY

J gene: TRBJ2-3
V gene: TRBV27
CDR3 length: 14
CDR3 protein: ASSLLGASAPDTQY

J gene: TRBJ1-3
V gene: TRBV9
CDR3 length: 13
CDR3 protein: ASSGRTGSGNTIY

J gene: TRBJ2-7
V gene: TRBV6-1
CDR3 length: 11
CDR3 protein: ASSDGGSFEQY

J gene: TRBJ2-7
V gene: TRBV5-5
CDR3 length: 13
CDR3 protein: ASSLLGGTSGEQY

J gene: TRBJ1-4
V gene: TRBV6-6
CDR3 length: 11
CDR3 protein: ATHGLRNEKLF

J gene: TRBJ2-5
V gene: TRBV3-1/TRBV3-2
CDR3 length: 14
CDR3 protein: ASSPRTSAGGETQY

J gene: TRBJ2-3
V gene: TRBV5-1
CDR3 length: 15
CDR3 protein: ASSPSLAGPVTDTQY

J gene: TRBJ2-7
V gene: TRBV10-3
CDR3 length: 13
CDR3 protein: AIGEGTGGRYEQY

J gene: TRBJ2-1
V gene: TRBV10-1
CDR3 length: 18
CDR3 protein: ASSESSLAGLLEGWNEQF

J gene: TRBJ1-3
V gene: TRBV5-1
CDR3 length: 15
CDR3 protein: ASSLVPGGNSGNTIY

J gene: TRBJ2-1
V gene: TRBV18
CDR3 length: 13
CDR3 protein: ASSPPTSGRAEQF

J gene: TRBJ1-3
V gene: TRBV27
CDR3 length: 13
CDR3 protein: ASSPHRSSGNTIY

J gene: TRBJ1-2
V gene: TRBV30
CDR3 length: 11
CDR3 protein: AWSKGVNYGYT

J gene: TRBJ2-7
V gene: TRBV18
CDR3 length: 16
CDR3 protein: ASSPQAVLAGGGDEQY

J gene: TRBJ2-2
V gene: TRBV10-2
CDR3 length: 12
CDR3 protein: ASGSNQVPGELF

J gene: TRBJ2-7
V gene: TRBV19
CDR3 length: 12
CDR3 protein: ASKTGQGSYEQY

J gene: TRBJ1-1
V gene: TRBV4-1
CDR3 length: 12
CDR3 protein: ASSQDQGNTEAF

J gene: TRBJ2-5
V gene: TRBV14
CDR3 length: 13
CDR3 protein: ASSQAGTPVGTQY

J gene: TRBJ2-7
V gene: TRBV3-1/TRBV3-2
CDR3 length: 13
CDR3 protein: ASSRRGSQGYEQY

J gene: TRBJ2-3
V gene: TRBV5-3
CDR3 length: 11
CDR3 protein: ARSCSGAYTQY

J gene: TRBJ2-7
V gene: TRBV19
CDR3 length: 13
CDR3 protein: ASSMVNRGQYEQY

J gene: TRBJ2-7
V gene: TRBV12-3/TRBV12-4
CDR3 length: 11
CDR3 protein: ASSYGSETEQY

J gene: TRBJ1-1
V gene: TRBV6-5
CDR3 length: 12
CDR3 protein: ASSPRQIRTEAF

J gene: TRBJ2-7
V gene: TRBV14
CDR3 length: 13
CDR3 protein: ASSPFAGDGVEQY

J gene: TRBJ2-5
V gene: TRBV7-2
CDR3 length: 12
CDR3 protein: ASSLMTTEETQY

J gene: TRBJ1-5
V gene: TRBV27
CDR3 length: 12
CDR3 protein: ASSSQGEFQPQH

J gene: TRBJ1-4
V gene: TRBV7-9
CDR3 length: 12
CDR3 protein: ASSLRRDSEKLF

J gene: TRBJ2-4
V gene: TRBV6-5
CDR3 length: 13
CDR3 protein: ASRERVLAKNIQY

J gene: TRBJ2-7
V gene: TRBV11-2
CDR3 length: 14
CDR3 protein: ASSLGMGQISHEQY

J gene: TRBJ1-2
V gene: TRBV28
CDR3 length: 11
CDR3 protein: ASNRGRAYGYT

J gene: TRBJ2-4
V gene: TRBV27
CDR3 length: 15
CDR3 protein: ASSTLTGVLAKNIQY

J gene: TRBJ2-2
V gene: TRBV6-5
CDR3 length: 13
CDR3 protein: ASSFNRGNTGELF

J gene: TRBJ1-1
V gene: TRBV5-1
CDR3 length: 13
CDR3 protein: ASSFDTGGGTEAF

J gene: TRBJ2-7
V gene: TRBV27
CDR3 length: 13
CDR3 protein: ASSPLAGGAYEQY

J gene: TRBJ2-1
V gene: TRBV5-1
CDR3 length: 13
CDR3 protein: ASSLQGRWNNEQF

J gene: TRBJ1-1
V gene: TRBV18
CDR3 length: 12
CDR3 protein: ASSPETTGTEAF

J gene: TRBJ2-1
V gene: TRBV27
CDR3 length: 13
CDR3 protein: ASSRGTSGYNEQF

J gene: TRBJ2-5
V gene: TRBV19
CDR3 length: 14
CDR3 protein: ASNSPGQGARETQY

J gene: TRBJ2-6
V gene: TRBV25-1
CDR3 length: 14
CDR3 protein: ASSEVGGSGANVLT

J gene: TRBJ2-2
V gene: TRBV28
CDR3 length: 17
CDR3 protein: ASSPIFRDRVIYTGELF

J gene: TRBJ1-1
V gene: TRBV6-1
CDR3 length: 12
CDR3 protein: ASSEQGENTEAF

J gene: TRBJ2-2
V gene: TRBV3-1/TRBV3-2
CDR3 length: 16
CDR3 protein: ASSQEWFVEGKTGELF

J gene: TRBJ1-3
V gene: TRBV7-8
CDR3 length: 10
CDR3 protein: ASSLVDRGQY

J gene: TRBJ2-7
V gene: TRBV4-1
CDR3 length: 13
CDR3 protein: ASRARDTLPMEQY

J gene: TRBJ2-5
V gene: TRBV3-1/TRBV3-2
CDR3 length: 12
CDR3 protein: ASSQGHNQETQY

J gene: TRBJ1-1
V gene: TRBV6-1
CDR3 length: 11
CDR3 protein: ASSEQWNTEAF

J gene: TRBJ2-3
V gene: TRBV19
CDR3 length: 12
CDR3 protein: ASRDRGRTDTQY

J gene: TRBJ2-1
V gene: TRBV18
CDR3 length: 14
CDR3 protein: ASSLQGVISYNEQF